Below are 11 T cell receptor beta chains sequenced from a single sample in a study of blood T cell repertoires in COVID-19. Libraries were prepared by immunoSEQ multiplex PCR; TCRdb keeps only in-frame clonotypes and omits some of them. The table includes 150,000 to 200,000 clones, about three quarters detected once. The source material was peripheral blood. The source is a woman between 50 and 59 years old with active or convalescent COVID-19.

The J gene is TRBJ2-1, the V gene TRBV7-6; 11 bases match TRBD1. J was trimmed by 6 bases and V by 5 bases; bases with no gene match: 6. The CDR3 totals 15 residues. The germline gives CDR1 SGHVS, CDR2 FNYEAQ. Written as DNA, the CDR3 is TGTGCCAGCAGCCTGGGACAGGGGGGGGTCAATGAGCAGTTCTTC. Translating gives CASSLGQGGVNEQFF. Complete variable domain (other parts from reference TRBV7-6 and TRBJ2-1): GAGVSQSPRYKVTKRGQDVALRCDPISGHVSLYWYRQALGQGPEFLTYFNYEAQQDKSGLPNDRFSAERPEGSISTLTIQRTEQRDSAMYRCASSLGQGGVNEQFFGPGTRLTVL.

The chain has TRBV28 and TRBJ2-1, with D hard to call. The CDR3 is made up of 12 amino acids. V lost 7 bases to trimming and J lost 4 bases, with 8 bases between them. Germline V gene lookup returns CDR1 MDHEN and CDR2 SYDVKM. The CDR3 region is CASTSRYNEQFF. In DNA form, the CDR3 reads TGTGCCAGCACTTCGAGGTACAATGAGCAGTTCTTC.

The rearrangement uses TRBV7-9 and TRBJ1-6, with TRBD1 matching 7 bases. Losses at the gene ends were 5 bases for V and 7 bases for J; bases not matched to a gene: 11. CDR1 is SEHNR and CDR2 is FQNEAQ in the germline V gene (reference sequence). The CDR3 covers 16 residues. The CDR3 here is CASSRDRASGNSPLHF. The CDR3 DNA sequence: TGTGCCAGCAGCCGAGACAGGGCGAGTGGAAATTCACCCCTCCACTTT.

The CDR3 here is CASSLPQTGNTGELFF. The DNA of the CDR3 is TGTGCCAGCAGCTTGCCCCAGACAGGGAACACCGGGGAGCTGTTTTTT. The chain carries TRBV5-4 and TRBJ2-2; possible D gene TRBD1, 6 bases. The CDR3 is made up of 16 amino acids. With 1 base removed from V and 1 base from J, the gap between germline ends came to 11 bases. The V gene's germline CDR1 is SGHNT and CDR2 YYREEE (reference sequence).

The chain has TRBV28 and TRBJ1-1, with 7 bases aligning to TRBD1. This CDR3 spans 17 amino acids. V lost 1 base to trimming and J lost 1 base; unmatched junction nucleotides: 9. The germline V gene has CDR1 MDHEN and CDR2 SYDVKM. CDR3 region: CASSLYGTDLPNTEAFF. CDR3 bases: TGTGCCAGCAGTTTATATGGGACAGATTTACCGAACACTGAAGCTTTCTTT.

The J gene is TRBJ2-6, the V gene TRBV5-4, with D possibly matching TRBD1 (6 bases). Between the trimmed V and J ends, which lost 1 base and 2 bases, there was a span of 7 bases. The length of the CDR3 is 15 residues. Germline-derived CDR1 and CDR2 are SGHNT and YYREEE (reference sequence). CDR3 sequence reads: CASSLTGPGANVLTF. CDR3 sequence (DNA): TGTGCCAGCAGCTTGACAGGGCCTGGGGCCAACGTCCTGACTTTC. Supplemented by reference TRBV5-4 and TRBJ2-6, the full variable domain reads ETGVTQSPTHLIKTRGQQVTLRCSSQSGHNTVSWYQQALGQGPQFIFQYYREEENGRGNFPPRFSGLQFPNYSSELNVNALELDDSALYLCASSLTGPGANVLTFGAGSRLTVL.

The chain has TRBV4-2 and TRBJ2-3; D not resolved. The CDR3 has 12 amino acids. The germline CDR1 and CDR2 sequences are LGHNA and YNFKEQ. V lost 3 bases and J 4 bases, leaving 5 bases between the germline ends. This CDR3 is CASSQYADTQYF. DNA of the CDR3: TGTGCCAGCAGCCAGTATGCAGATACGCAGTATTTT.

The sample holds a few counts of this clone. The chain couples TRBV20-1 to TRBJ2-7; 9 nucleotides line up with TRBD2. V was pared by 3 bases and J by 4 bases, with 7 bases of the junction left unmatched. There are 14 residues in the CDR3. Germline V CDR1 and CDR2: DFQATT, SNEGSKA (reference sequence). As DNA, the CDR3 is TGCAGTGCTAGTGGGCGGGAGGGCCGGTACGAGCAGTACTTC. Translated, it gives CSASGREGRYEQYF.

This clone occurred once. The chain has TRBV9 and TRBJ1-2; D is uncertain. The CDR3 has 12 residues. CDR1 is SGDLS, CDR2 YYNGEE, per germline. The V end was cut by 4 bases, the J end by 7 bases, with 11 bases between. As DNA, the CDR3 is TGTGCCAGCAGCCCGAGGGTGGGTGGCTACACCTTC. It is translated as CASSPRVGGYTF.

The chain is built from TRBV15 and TRBJ2-2; tentatively, D is TRBD2 (7 bases). V shed 4 bases and J shed 4 bases, with 19 bases lying between them. This CDR3 region has 17 residues. Germline CDR1 reads LNHNV; CDR2 reads YYDKDF (reference sequence). The CDR3 DNA reads TGTGCCACCAGCATCGCCCTGGGGGGGCGGTTCACCGGGGAGCTGTTTTTT. Its protein product is CATSIALGGRFTGELFF. The whole variable domain, remainder taken from reference TRBV15 and TRBJ2-2, is DAMVIQNPRYQVTQFGKPVTLSCSQTLNHNVMYWYQQKSSQAPKLLFHYYDKDFNNEADTPDNFQSRRPNTSFCFLDIRSPGLGDTAMYLCATSIALGGRFTGELFFGEGSRLTVL.

V gene TRBV15 combines with J gene TRBJ2-1; TRBD2 is a possible D gene (5 bases). V was clipped by 0 bases and J by 0 bases, with 9 bases between them. Germline CDR1 reads LNHNV; CDR2 reads YYDKDF (reference sequence). The CDR3 loop spans 16 amino acids. The CDR3 here is CATSRDKRFSYNEQFF. The CDR3 bases are TGTGCCACCAGCAGAGATAAGCGGTTCTCCTACAATGAGCAGTTCTTC.